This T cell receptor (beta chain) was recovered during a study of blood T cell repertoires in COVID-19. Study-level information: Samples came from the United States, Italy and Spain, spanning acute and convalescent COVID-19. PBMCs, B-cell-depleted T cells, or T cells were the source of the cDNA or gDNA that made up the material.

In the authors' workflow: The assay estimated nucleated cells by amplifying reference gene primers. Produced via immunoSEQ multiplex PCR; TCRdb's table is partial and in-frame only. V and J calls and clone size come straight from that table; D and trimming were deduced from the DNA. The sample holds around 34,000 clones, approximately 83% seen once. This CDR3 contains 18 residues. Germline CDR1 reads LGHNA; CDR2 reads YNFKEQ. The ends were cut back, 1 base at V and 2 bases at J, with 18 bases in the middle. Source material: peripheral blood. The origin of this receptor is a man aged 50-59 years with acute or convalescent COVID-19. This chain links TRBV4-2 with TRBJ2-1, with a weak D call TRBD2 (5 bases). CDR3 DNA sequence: TGTGCCAGCAGCCAAGGGGTTTTTAGGACGGGAACCTACAATGAGCAGTTCTTC. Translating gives CASSQGVFRTGTYNEQFF.